These 18 T cell receptor beta chains were all obtained from the same sample, sequenced in a study of shared clonotypes between healthy human individuals. Clones were read by immunoSEQ multiplex PCR, and TCRdb kept only the in-frame ones, dropping some. The sample has 600,000 to 800,000 clones, 72% seen once. The source material was memory CD4+ T cells sorted from blood. Subset of the sample: CD45RA-negative fraction. These receptors were collected from a woman under 40 in good health.

This chain links TRBV20-1 with TRBJ1-2; D is ambiguous. Looked up from germline, CDR1 is DFQATT and CDR2 is SNEGSKA (reference sequence). The V gene lost 5 bases and the J gene lost 8 bases, with 12 bases spanning the gap. CDR3 size: 11 residues. The CDR3 reads CSADRVEGYTF. For the CDR3, the DNA is TGCAGTGCTGATAGGGTCGAGGGCTACACCTTC.

The chain is built from TRBV5-1 and TRBJ2-5; possible D gene TRBD2, 6 bases. This CDR3 is 14 amino acids long. Between the trimmed V and J ends, which lost 4 bases and 5 bases, there was a span of 15 bases. The germline CDR1 and CDR2 sequences are SGHRS and YFSETQ. Here the CDR3 reads CASSPREDGETQYF. CDR3 sequence (DNA): TGCGCCAGCAGCCCAAGGGAGGATGGTGAGACCCAGTACTTC. Full variable domain (missing parts from reference TRBV5-1 and TRBJ2-5): KAGVTQTPRYLIKTRGQQVTLSCSPISGHRSVSWYQQTPGQGLQFLFEYFSETQRNKGNFPGRFSGRQFSNSRSEMNVSTLELGDSALYLCASSPREDGETQYFGPGTRLLVL.

This clone was picked up a small number of times. V and J are TRBV27 and TRBJ2-3; 7 bases match TRBD2. This CDR3 has 19 amino acids. Trimming at V came to 3 bases and at J to 0 bases, leaving 15 bases not matched to a gene. Per germline, CDR1 MNHEY and CDR2 SMNVEV (reference sequence). CDR3 sequence reads: CASSFVRDYIRSSTDTQYF. Written as DNA, the CDR3 is TGTGCCAGCAGTTTCGTCCGGGACTACATACGCTCTAGCACAGATACGCAGTATTTT.

In its sample, this clone was seen a few times. The rearrangement uses TRBV6-1 and TRBJ1-4; 7 nucleotides agree with TRBD1. Germline assignment: CDR1 MNHNS and CDR2 SASEGT. The CDR3 spans 14 residues. Germline trimming cut 5 bases from V and 6 bases from J; bases unmatched to any gene: 6. This chain's CDR3 is CASSTTTGYEKLFF. The CDR3 DNA reads TGTGCCAGCAGTACCACGACAGGGTATGAAAAACTGTTTTTT.

This rearrangement joins TRBV5-4 to TRBJ1-5, with 7 nucleotides matching TRBD1. Germline trimming cut 4 bases from V and 7 bases from J; bases unmatched to any gene: 8. The CDR3 is 14 residues long. CDR1 and CDR2 (germline): SGHNT, YYREEE (reference sequence). CDR3 sequence: CASSRDREGQPQHF. DNA for the CDR3: TGTGCCAGCAGCCGCGACAGGGAGGGACAGCCCCAGCATTTT. The full variable domain, its missing parts supplied by reference TRBV5-4 and TRBJ1-5, is ETGVTQSPTHLIKTRGQQVTLRCSSQSGHNTVSWYQQALGQGPQFIFQYYREEENGRGNFPPRFSGLQFPNYSSELNVNALELDDSALYLCASSRDREGQPQHFGDGTRLSIL.

The CDR3 loop reads CASSQNRPGGYTF. The CDR3 nucleotides read TGTGCCAGCAGCCAAAACAGGCCAGGAGGCTACACCTTC. The chain combines TRBV4-2 with TRBJ1-2, with D perhaps TRBD1 (5 bases). The CDR3 loop spans 13 amino acids. V was clipped by 2 bases and J by 8 bases, with 12 bases between them. Germline CDR1 LGHNA, CDR2 YNFKEQ.

This chain links TRBV6-5 with TRBJ2-1; 8 bases match TRBD2. V was clipped by 5 bases and J by 12 bases; unmatched bases: 6. CDR1 is MNHEY, CDR2 SVGAGI, per germline. The CDR3 spans 12 residues. The CDR3 sequence is CASSHGGGTQFF. The DNA for the CDR3 is TGTGCCAGCAGTCACGGGGGGGGGACGCAGTTCTTC.

The chain combines TRBV28 with TRBJ2-3; no clear D. In germline, CDR1 is MDHEN, CDR2 SYDVKM. This CDR3 has 13 amino acids. Trimming removed 6 bases from V and 2 bases from J, with 9 bases in between. CDR3 residues: CASRSQNTDTQYF. CDR3 nucleotide sequence: TGTGCCAGCAGATCCCAAAACACAGATACGCAGTATTTT.

The chain has TRBV19 and TRBJ1-1; 8 positions match TRBD1. The CDR3 runs to 13 residues. J gave up 5 bases and V 7 bases, and 6 bases lay outside the gene matches. Germline-derived CDR1 and CDR2 are LNHDA and SQIVND (reference sequence). CDR3 protein: CASTRDRLTEAFF. The CDR3 coding sequence is TGTGCCAGTACCCGGGACAGGTTAACTGAAGCTTTCTTT.

This chain uses TRBV27 with TRBJ1-1, with TRBD1 identical over 7 bases. The CDR3 is 16 residues long. V lost 6 bases, J lost 0 bases, and 10 bases stayed unmatched. Germline assignment: CDR1 MNHEY and CDR2 SMNVEV (reference sequence). The CDR3 nucleotides read TGTGCCAGCAGGCCAGACAGGGCCGGCTTGAACACTGAAGCTTTCTTT. Translating it yields CASRPDRAGLNTEAFF.

This rearrangement joins TRBV4-1 to TRBJ1-5, with D possibly matching TRBD1 (6 bases). The CDR3 length is 16 residues. V gave up 2 bases and J gave up 3 bases, with 14 bases separating them. Germline loops: CDR1 MGHRA, CDR2 YSYEKL. The DNA for the CDR3 is TGCGCCAGCAGCCAATTGGGTAAGGGGGACAATCAGCCCCAGCATTTT. Its protein is CASSQLGKGDNQPQHF.

This sequence joins TRBV30 and TRBJ2-1; no clear D. V was cut by 3 bases and J by 4 bases, with 13 bases left in between. Germline assignment: CDR1 GTSNPN and CDR2 SVGIG (reference sequence). This CDR3 has 14 residues. Written as DNA, the CDR3 is TGTGCCTGGAGACCCGGTCTAGAGTACAATGAGCAGTTCTTC. This codes for CAWRPGLEYNEQFF.

This clone occurred a few times. The V and J genes are TRBV15 and TRBJ2-1; 7 nucleotides match TRBD2. From germline, CDR1 is LNHNV and CDR2 YYDKDF (reference sequence). This CDR3 is 16 amino acids long. V lost 1 base and J lost 9; bases outside the gene matches: 12. The CDR3 spells CATSRATAGEFGEQFF. The CDR3 DNA is TGTGCCACCAGCAGAGCTACGGCGGGAGAGTTTGGTGAGCAGTTCTTC.

In its sample, this clone was seen once. V is TRBV6-1 and J is TRBJ1-4; D not certain. Germline V gene data show CDR1 as MNHNS and CDR2 as SASEGT. Trimming removed 5 bases from V and 8 bases from J, with 18 bases in between. The CDR3 runs to 15 residues. The CDR3 is CASSTTTPPTEKLFF. For the CDR3, the DNA is TGTGCCAGCAGTACGACTACACCTCCTACGGAAAAACTGTTTTTT.

The chain couples TRBV15 to TRBJ2-2; the D gene is possibly TRBD1 (5 bases). V shed 0 bases and J shed 4 bases, with 6 bases lying between them. The germline V gene has CDR1 LNHNV and CDR2 YYDKDF (reference sequence). The CDR3 runs to 14 residues. This chain's CDR3 is CATSRDRATGELFF. The CDR3 DNA reads as TGTGCCACCAGCAGAGACAGGGCCACCGGGGAGCTGTTTTTT.

This chain joins TRBV7-9 and TRBJ1-2; the D gene is possibly TRBD1 (5 bases). V was cut by 5 bases and J by 3 bases, with 13 bases left in between. The CDR3 is 14 amino acids. CDR1 and CDR2 (germline): SEHNR, FQNEAQ (reference sequence). The CDR3 loop is CASSPPWGDYGYTF. In nucleotides, the CDR3 is TGTGCCAGCAGCCCCCCCTGGGGGGACTATGGCTACACCTTC.

This clone was counted between two and nine times. The chain uses TRBV4-2 and TRBJ2-5; 7 bases map to TRBD2. V lost 1 base to trimming and J lost 6 bases; unmatched junction nucleotides: 5. The CDR3 runs 14 residues. CDR1 and CDR2 from the germline V gene are LGHNA and YNFKEQ. The CDR3 loop reads CASSQGGGEKTQYF. CDR3 coding DNA: TGTGCCAGCAGCCAAGGGGGAGGGGAAAAGACCCAGTACTTC.

V usage is TRBV2 and J usage is TRBJ1-1, with TRBD1 identical over 7 bases. The CDR3 length is 13 residues. The junction had 10 bases not matched to a gene; V was cut back by 7 bases and J by 8 bases. Germline lookup yields CDR1 SNHLY and CDR2 FYNNEI. The DNA for the CDR3 is TGTGCCAGCACCAGTGTAGGGGGCCTGGAAGCTTTCTTT. It codes for CASTSVGGLEAFF.